This T cell receptor beta chain was captured in a study of cytomegalovirus exposure and HLA in healthy donors (dated by TCRdb to about 2017). Concerning the study at large: In an earlier analysis of under 600 of the donors, around 290 Gb of sequence data and just under 120 million unique TCR beta sequences from 150 million to 200 million T cells were reported. Approximately 330 gigabases of sequencing data and 91 million or so unique TCR sequences made up an early release that covered 500 to 700 HLA-typed donors. Of the roughly 420 genotyped donors, approximately 80% were placed in the genetic ancestry cluster associated with self-reported Caucasian donors. The study was designed to test whether signatures of past pathogen exposure could be identified by cataloging public T cell receptors. The study profiled the T cell repertoires of about 720 subjects by immunosequencing and related them to cytomegalovirus serostatus. In addition to the first cohort of 500 to 850 subjects, a separate validation cohort of 120 different subjects was used. High-throughput TCR immunosequencing, statistical association of individual TCRs with disease status, and machine learning were combined to predict cytomegalovirus infection status. To study patterns of TCR occurrence, a later analysis re-analyzed previously published TCR beta repertoires from 666 donors and added high-resolution HLA genotyping. The later analysis used no new phenotypic data to find candidate immune exposures, relying instead on TCR beta sequences and their occurrence across donors. An earlier analysis of around 580 of the donors used high-throughput TCR beta sequencing to judge whether each TCR beta V gene segment behaved as functional or pseudogenic. Alongside the repertoire data, information on donor age, sex, ethnicity and CMV serostatus was compiled. Genome-wide SNP genotypes for about 65% of the 666 donors were used in a later genetic analysis, which treated that subset as a discovery cohort. All discovery cohort repertoires had been generated using a single sequencing platform. Class I and class II HLA loci were covered by the typing at four-digit resolution. The number of typed donors differed by locus: about 620-640 for A, B, C, DRB1 and DQB1; approximately 530 for DQA1; 606 for DPA1; and approximately 450 for DPB1. Roughly five DR-DQ haplotypes were treated as single units for association and clustering because of strong linkage in the cohort. Among about 370 genotyped donors of the cohort, an average of around 240,000 unique TCR beta nucleotide sequences was sequenced per donor, of which about 19% were non-productive.

A note on this clone: Its antigen is still unknown. Per-base qualities were not stored, and no clone one base away is much larger.

Library preparation was by the immunoSEQ multiplex PCR assay. A mixture of 60 forward primers for TCR Vbeta segments and 13 reverse primers for TCR Jbeta segments was used in the multiplex PCR. The CDR3 region of rearranged TCR beta genes was amplified from genomic DNA by a multiplex PCR assay. The amplified TCR beta libraries were sequenced on the Illumina HiSeq System as 87-base-pair reads. The paper's processing steps were these. A later analysis tallied around 80 million unique TCR beta chains across the 640 or so repertoires, and about 12 million of those chains were shared by two or more donors. A nearest-neighbor algorithm error-corrected the raw reads and collapsed the reads into unique sequences, merging closely related sequences to remove PCR and sequencing errors. V, D and J gene segments were assigned by aligning CDR3 sequences to IMGT reference sequences. For a sequence to be retained, a match of at least six nucleotides to both a V gene segment and a J gene segment was required. Rearrangements were classified as productive when the CDR3 lacked stop codons and remained in frame with V and J, and all other rearrangements were classified as non-productive. CDR3 was defined by IMGT convention, running from the second conserved V-encoded cysteine to the conserved J-encoded phenylalanine. The earlier analysis of some 540 of the donors excluded any sequence lacking an unambiguous match to a single V gene segment. An earlier analysis of fewer than 750 of the donors classified V segments as functional when productive rearrangements were above 56.7% and as segregating when the standard deviation between donors was above 5%. A statistical classification framework was developed to diagnose cytomegalovirus status using the catalog of TCR beta chain sequences. A later analysis assigned V and J genes by comparing TCR nucleotide sequences with IMGT/GENE-DB human TR gene sequences. The TCRdist pipeline was used in a later analysis to assign CDR3 sequences and most-parsimonious VDJ recombination scenarios. In a later analysis, every TCR beta chain was defined by the combination of its CDR3 amino acid sequence and its V-gene family, and reads without a unique V-gene family were dropped. As a way to deal with suspected cross-contamination and a sequencing artifact, a later analysis dropped approximately 570 nucleotide sequences that were highly shared and had low generation probability. A later analysis calculated a clonal expansion index for each public chain from normalized within-repertoire ranks of inferred template counts. In a later analysis, generation probabilities were computed with a VDJ recombination model fitted to out-of-frame rearrangements, and the resulting probabilities were checked against IGoR. Hypergeometric tests were used in a later analysis to score TCR-TCR, TCR-HLA and TCR-CMV co-occurrence, with a repertoire-size bias correction applied to the TCR pairs. In a later analysis, false discovery rates were estimated by permuting HLA or CMV assignments 20 times. In a later analysis, co-occurring TCRs were grouped using DBSCAN, and TCRdist sequence similarity was added for clustering within HLA-allele-positive subsets. Co-occurrence clustering excluded repertoires with fewer than 30,000 or more than 120,000 public chains, plus five with anomalous nucleotide sharing. TCRdb retrieved this table from immuneACCESS and kept in-frame rearrangements only. Not all clones are present; in checked studies, unresolved V genes account for under half, and no reason is known for the remainder. That table furnishes V, J and clone size, whereas the DNA furnished D and trimming. This sample holds fewer than 130,000 clones; 70% to 80% were observed only once. About 3.4% of the sample rests with the top ten.

In total, over 600 healthy bone marrow donors made up the cohort. At the time of sampling, every cohort member was nominally healthy, though immune exposures that went unrecorded were likely present. The donor was CMV seronegative and belonged to the group of over 350 seronegative cohort members. A peripheral blood sample was collected from each donor, and TCR beta sequencing was performed on peripheral blood mononuclear cells. Genomic DNA extraction from the blood cell samples was performed with the Qiagen DNeasy Blood Extraction Kit. Taken from the germline V gene (reference sequence), the CDR1 and CDR2 loops are SGHNT and YYREEE. Trimming takes 6 bases from V and 3 bases from J, and the germline ends sit 18 bases apart. Including cysteine and phenylalanine, the CDR3 has 15 amino acids. Only the CDR3 part of the read is kept: 45 bases, read in frame from the first base. On the study overall, not on this receptor specifically: Over 15 rarely observed V segments, including chromosome 9 orphons, were excluded from the earlier analysis of approximately 500 of the donors because counts were too low. Immune exposure information for the cohort was limited to CMV serostatus. Across donors, most TCR sequences were observed very rarely, whereas some public TCRs were present in many individuals. A group of highly shared sequence variants was considered likely to be a technical artifact of the sequencing pipeline. A later analysis found that HLA-associated TCR beta chains were more clonally expanded and had lower generation probabilities than equally common non-associated chains. Strong co-occurrence of HLA alleles, especially DR and DQ, made assigning TCR associations to individual alleles difficult. A later genetic analysis associated a missense DCLRE1C variant with V-gene and J-gene trimming of TCR beta chains, and an independent cohort replicated the association. The study gave a list of 150 to 200 TCR beta chains associated with cytomegalovirus. Because HLA typing was unavailable for some donors at each locus, only the typed subset was used in association tests. In a later analysis, around 17,000 TCR beta sequences were associated with specific HLA alleles at a false discovery rate of 0.05. A few of the identified cytomegalovirus-associated TCR beta chains were confirmed in vitro to be specific for cytomegalovirus antigens. The classifier was reported to diagnose cytomegalovirus status with high specificity and sensitivity in both the original cohort and the validation cohort. According to a later analysis, parvovirus B19, influenza, CMV and Epstein-Barr virus appeared linked to several top co-occurrence clusters. In an earlier analysis of around 500 of the donors, most TCR beta V segments appeared in productive rearrangements about 90% or about 30% of the time, broadly matching IMGT annotations. In a later analysis, most CMV-associated TCR beta chains were found to appear HLA-restricted, with HLA associations seemingly driven largely by CMV exposure. Presence/absence analyses assumed roughly uniform sequencing depth across donors, an assumption that may not hold. Correlated functional status among segregating V segments might be attributable to linkage disequilibrium, but an unknown experimental factor could not be ruled out. In a later analysis, TCR association rates were found to vary across HLA loci, with the most associated TCRs seen for DRB1 alleles and the fewest for HLA-C alleles. Because the 87-base-pair reads could not distinguish some IMGT-functional V segments, including TRBV6-2 and TRBV6-3, those segments were excluded. A further reported finding was that TCR beta sequences accurately predicted the HLA-A and HLA-B alleles for most subjects in the first cohort. In this cohort, only TCR beta chains were sequenced, and detectable features were limited by the absence of alpha or paired-chain data. Compared with the 666-donor mean, donors in an Asian-associated ancestry cluster had fewer N-insertions in productive TCRs, according to a later genetic analysis. The authors suggested that the approach could potentially be generalized to other disease states and immunological phenotypes.

Material: PBMCs. The sequence derives from a woman aged 40-49 years in good health and CMV-seronegative. The chain couples TRBV5-4 to TRBJ1-2; no D gene can be assigned with confidence. The CDR3 protein is CASTLIGGWDYGYTF. The bases read TGTGCCAGCACCTTAATAGGCGGGTGGGACTATGGCTACACCTTC.